These T cell receptor beta chains were read from a single sample in a study of T cell clusters in autoimmune cytopenias. TCRdb re-analyzed the multiplex PCR reads; it lists each CDR3 protein once, without DNA. The sample has a few thousand distinct CDR3 sequences. Sequencing used peripheral blood. The receptors originated from a human donor with an autoimmune cytopenia or autoimmune hepatitis (not recorded which). CDR3s include the opening cysteine and the closing phenylalanine or tryptophan. Clone sizes are given selectively: once, few, many, or a class where the clone is expanded.

v_call	clone_size	cdr3_length	j_call	cdr3_aa
TRBV27	hyperexpanded	16	TRBJ1-5	CASSLSAGRSNQPQHF
TRBV27	.	15	TRBJ1-2	CASSLSGRSLYGYTF
TRBV13	medium-sized	14	TRBJ2-3	CASSAASSTDTQYF
TRBV6-1	medium-sized	15	TRBJ1-5	CASSEDYWADEPQHF
TRBV6-5	medium-sized	11	TRBJ2-7	CASSWDYEQYF
TRBV19	.	16	TRBJ2-4	CASSTAGWEAKNIQYF
TRBV24-1	.	15	TRBJ1-4	CATSARTGGSEKLFF
TRBV6-6	medium-sized	13	TRBJ1-1	CASSYRDNTEAFF
TRBV12-3/TRBV12-4	.	15	TRBJ1-4	CASRTGSAEYEKLFF
TRBV6-2/TRBV6-3	.	16	TRBJ2-7	CATGTSGRAISYEQYF
TRBV20-1	.	14	TRBJ2-7	CSARPHGSSYEQYF
TRBV11-1	medium-sized	14	TRBJ2-7	CASSSTPSNYEQYF
TRBV6-4	.	18	TRBJ2-7	CASGSGGTSGGSSYEQYF
TRBV15	medium-sized	15	TRBJ2-7	CATSRDLGQTYEQYF
TRBV19	medium-sized	13	TRBJ1-6	CASSQGGGSPLHF
TRBV6-5	.	14	TRBJ2-6	CASKGGPGANVLTF
TRBV20-1	.	13	TRBJ2-7	CSAGHLDYYEQYF
TRBV2	.	14	TRBJ1-6	CASSEQGGDSPLHF
TRBV18	medium-sized	13	TRBJ2-3	CASSPAEGGTQYF
TRBV6-5	medium-sized	16	TRBJ2-7	CASSPLGLAGVYEQYF
TRBV6-5	medium-sized	14	TRBJ1-5	CASSPGFGNQPQHF
TRBV29-1	medium-sized	14	TRBJ2-1	CSAAEDNSYNEQFF
TRBV10-3	.	16	TRBJ2-2	CAITTMAGVDTGELFF
TRBV5-5	.	13	TRBJ1-2	CASSLETGYGYTF